The 32 T cell receptor beta chains below all came from one sample that was sequenced in a study of blood T cell repertoires in COVID-19. The assay was immunoSEQ multiplex PCR, and TCRdb's table has in-frame clones only and misses some. The data show 150,000 to 250,000 clones, 94% seen once. The sequencing input was peripheral blood. The receptors originated from a young man with COVID-19, enrolled during active disease.

The V gene is TRBV4-2, the J gene TRBJ2-5; 9 bases match TRBD1. The CDR3 has 15 amino acids. The germline V gene encodes CDR1 LGHNA and CDR2 YNFKEQ. With 2 bases clipped from V and 5 bases from J, the junction kept 6 bases outside the gene matches. CDR3 protein: CASSQQQGAGETQYF. DNA for the CDR3: TGTGCCAGCAGCCAACAACAGGGGGCGGGGGAGACCCAGTACTTC.

The chain joins TRBV2 to TRBJ1-2; TRBD1 is a possible D gene (6 bases). The germline V and J ends were trimmed by 4 bases and 8 bases, with 14 bases remaining between them. This CDR3 is built from 13 residues. The germline V gene has CDR1 SNHLY and CDR2 FYNNEI. The CDR3 nucleotides read TGTGCCAGCAGTGGAACAGGGCGGAACGGCTACACCTTC. Protein: CASSGTGRNGYTF.

This chain uses TRBV27 with TRBJ2-6; TRBD2 agrees at 13 bases. The germline V gene has CDR1 MNHEY and CDR2 SMNVEV (reference sequence). The CDR3 covers 19 residues. With V trimmed by 1 base and J by 1 base, 4 bases remained unmatched. This CDR3 is CASSLYGLAGVSGANVLTF. The CDR3 DNA sequence: TGTGCCAGCAGTTTATATGGACTAGCGGGGGTTTCTGGGGCCAACGTCCTGACTTTC.

The chain links TRBV5-1 to TRBJ2-1; 9 nucleotides agree with TRBD2. Trimming removed 0 bases from V and 6 bases from J; junction bases left unmatched: 4. This CDR3 has 15 residues. CDR1 and CDR2 (germline): SGHRS, YFSETQ. CDR3 sequence reads: CASSLVAGAGNEQFF. The CDR3 nucleotides are TGCGCCAGCAGCTTGGTAGCGGGGGCGGGCAATGAGCAGTTCTTC. Variable domain in full (rest from reference TRBV5-1 and TRBJ2-1): KAGVTQTPRYLIKTRGQQVTLSCSPISGHRSVSWYQQTPGQGLQFLFEYFSETQRNKGNFPGRFSGRQFSNSRSEMNVSTLELGDSALYLCASSLVAGAGNEQFFGPGTRLTVL.

This clone was seen at least ten times. This chain links TRBV10-3 with TRBJ1-5, with 7 bases aligning to TRBD1. V shed 10 bases and J 1 base; nucleotides not matched to a gene: 7. The CDR3 runs 14 residues. The germline V gene encodes CDR1 ENHRY and CDR2 SYGVKD. The CDR3, as DNA: TGTGCCACCAACATACAGGGGAGCAATCAGCCCCAGCATTTT. Protein product: CATNIQGSNQPQHF.

The rearrangement links TRBV6-2 or TRBV6-3 to TRBJ2-7, with TRBD1 matching over 8 bases. The germline gives CDR1 MNHEY, CDR2 SVGEGT. The junction had 5 bases not matched to a gene; V was cut back by 3 bases and J by 4 bases. The CDR3 length is 14 residues. The CDR3 DNA reads as TGTGCCAGCAGTTATTCGGGACAGGAATACGAGCAGTACTTC. Translated, it gives CASSYSGQEYEQYF.

The chain carries TRBV6-5 and TRBJ2-5; TRBD2 matches at 9 bases. Per germline, CDR1 MNHEY and CDR2 SVGAGI. Trimming removed 2 bases from V and 5 bases from J; junction bases left unmatched: 6. The CDR3 length is 15 residues. This chain's CDR3 is CASSYLAGRAETQYF. The CDR3 DNA follows: TGTGCCAGCAGTTACCTAGCGGGGCGCGCGGAGACCCAGTACTTC.

The CDR3 DNA follows: TGTGCCAGCTCACCACCCGAGAGGGGAGGCAAACTGTTTTTT. Translated, it gives CASSPPERGGKLFF. The chain carries TRBV18 and TRBJ1-4; tentatively, D is TRBD1 (5 bases). There are 14 residues in the CDR3. Germline-derived CDR1 and CDR2 are KGHSH and LQKENI. V was shortened by 0 bases and J by 11 bases, with 13 bases between the two germline ends.

Notes on this clone: This sample includes further DNA sequences coding for the same CDR3. This rearrangement joins TRBV3-1 (or the pseudogene TRBV3-2) to TRBJ1-5; possible D gene TRBD1, 5 bases. The CDR3 is 13 residues long. Trimming took off 0 bases at V and 5 bases at J, with 5 bases between the two ends. In germline, CDR1 is LGHDT, CDR2 YNNKEL (reference sequence). The chain's CDR3 is CASSQDRDQPQHF. In nucleotides, the CDR3 is TGTGCCAGCAGCCAAGACAGGGATCAGCCCCAGCATTTT.

Details on this clone: Other nucleotide sequences in the sample specify the same CDR3. V usage is TRBV18 and J usage is TRBJ1-6; D call uncertain. The CDR3 totals 12 residues. Germline assignment: CDR1 KGHSH and CDR2 LQKENI. Trimming took off 2 bases at V and 8 bases at J, with 4 bases between the two ends. CDR3: CASSPSDSPLHF. In nucleotides, the CDR3 is TGTGCCAGCTCACCATCGGATTCACCCCTCCACTTT.

This chain links TRBV2 with TRBJ2-5; tentative D call: TRBD1 (6 bases). Trimming cost V 3 bases and J 2 bases, with 22 bases left between them. Germline CDR1 is SNHLY and CDR2 is FYNNEI. There are 18 residues in the CDR3. CDR3 sequence: CASSDQPKRPGHQETQYF. In nucleotides, the CDR3 is TGTGCCAGCAGTGACCAACCAAAAAGACCGGGACATCAAGAGACCCAGTACTTC.

This chain joins TRBV3-1 (or the pseudogene TRBV3-2) and TRBJ1-3, with D possibly being TRBD1 (6 bases). CDR1 is LGHDT, CDR2 YNNKEL, per germline (reference sequence). Trimming stripped 3 bases from V and 0 bases from J, with 9 bases between. CDR3 length: 15 amino acids. CDR3 in amino acids: CASSQTGISGNTIYF. CDR3 DNA: TGTGCCAGCAGCCAGACAGGAATCTCTGGAAACACCATATATTTT.

The gene calls are TRBV7-6 and TRBJ2-7; the match to TRBD1 covers 7 bases. Germline-derived CDR1 and CDR2 are SGHVS and FNYEAQ. V shed 4 bases and J 0 bases; nucleotides not matched to a gene: 6. The CDR3 covers 15 residues. CDR3 region: CASSSRQGTSYEQYF. The CDR3 DNA follows: TGTGCCAGCAGCTCCCGACAGGGAACCTCCTACGAGCAGTACTTC.

The rearrangement uses TRBV2 and TRBJ2-2; 8 bases match TRBD2. The V and J ends lost 6 bases and 4 bases, in that order; junction bases with no gene match: 10. Germline loops: CDR1 SNHLY, CDR2 FYNNEI. The CDR3 has 16 amino acids. The CDR3 sequence: CASSLGRGVGTGELFF. The CDR3 nucleotides read TGTGCCAGCAGCCTCGGGCGGGGGGTCGGCACCGGGGAGCTGTTTTTT.

The chain recombines TRBV3-1 (or the pseudogene TRBV3-2) with TRBJ2-3; no definite D call. CDR3 length: 14 amino acids. The V gene lost 0 bases and the J gene lost 3 bases, with 7 bases spanning the gap. Germline CDR1 LGHDT, CDR2 YNNKEL (reference sequence). This CDR3 reads CASSQDRVTDTQYF. CDR3 DNA sequence: TGTGCCAGCAGCCAAGACCGAGTAACAGATACGCAGTATTTT.

The gene calls are TRBV5-1 and TRBJ1-5; 11 bases line up with TRBD1. CDR3 length: 15 amino acids. Trimming took 5 bases from V and 4 from J; bases not matched to a gene: 5. CDR1 and CDR2 from the germline V gene are SGHRS and YFSETQ. CDR3 bases: TGCGCCAGCAGGGCGGGACAGGGGGGGAATCAGCCCCAGCATTTT. Protein sequence: CASRAGQGGNQPQHF.

This chain connects TRBV5-4 to TRBJ2-3; TRBD2 matches 7 bases. The junction had 3 bases not matched to a gene; V was cut back by 0 bases and J by 8 bases. Per germline, CDR1 SGHNT and CDR2 YYREEE (reference sequence). This CDR3 is built from 13 residues. CDR3 sequence reads: CASSLAGEGTQYF. CDR3 nucleotide sequence: TGTGCCAGCAGCTTGGCCGGGGAGGGTACGCAGTATTTT. The whole variable domain, remainder taken from reference TRBV5-4 and TRBJ2-3, is ETGVTQSPTHLIKTRGQQVTLRCSSQSGHNTVSWYQQALGQGPQFIFQYYREEENGRGNFPPRFSGLQFPNYSSELNVNALELDDSALYLCASSLAGEGTQYFGPGTRLTVL.

This sequence joins TRBV4-1 and TRBJ2-1; 8 bases line up with TRBD2. The CDR3 extends over 13 amino acids. The germline V gene has CDR1 MGHRA and CDR2 YSYEKL. Germline trimming cut 2 bases from V and 13 bases from J; bases unmatched to any gene: 7. The CDR3 DNA reads TGCGCCAGCAGCCAATCAGCGGGGGTTGCACAGTTCTTC. Translating gives CASSQSAGVAQFF.

V is TRBV18 and J is TRBJ2-7, with TRBD2 matching over 12 bases. The V segment lost 0 bases and the J segment 2 bases; nucleotides outside the gene matches: 5. Germline V gene sequence: CDR1 KGHSH, CDR2 LQKENI. This CDR3 has 17 residues. Here the CDR3 reads CASSPPLAGGPTYEQYF. The CDR3 DNA reads as TGTGCCAGCTCACCACCACTAGCGGGGGGACCTACCTACGAGCAGTACTTC.

J is TRBJ2-1 and V is TRBV5-1; 10 bases fit TRBD2. Germline lookup yields CDR1 SGHRS and CDR2 YFSETQ. This CDR3 is built from 15 residues. V lost 0 bases, J lost 8 bases, and 5 bases stayed unmatched. In nucleotides, the CDR3 is TGCGCCAGCAGCTTGGGTCCTAGCGGGGGTTATGAGCAGTTCTTC. As protein: CASSLGPSGGYEQFF.

The chain uses TRBV3-1 (or the pseudogene TRBV3-2) and TRBJ1-4; D perhaps matches TRBD1 (5 bases). CDR1 and CDR2 (germline): LGHDT, YNNKEL (reference sequence). The germline V and J ends were trimmed by 1 base and 7 bases, with 13 bases remaining between them. The CDR3 covers 15 residues. DNA for the CDR3: TGTGCCAGCAGCCAAGCTGGGACGCGGGGTGAAAAACTGTTTTTT. Translated: CASSQAGTRGEKLFF.

V gene TRBV5-5 combines with J gene TRBJ1-1; 10 nucleotides align to TRBD1. Germline V gene sequence: CDR1 SGHKS, CDR2 YYEKEE (reference sequence). The CDR3 sequence is 16 residues long. Losses at the gene ends were 4 bases for V and 2 bases for J; bases not matched to a gene: 8. CDR3 region: CASSRGTGDRNTEAFF. CDR3 DNA sequence: TGTGCCAGCAGCCGGGGGACAGGGGATAGAAACACTGAAGCTTTCTTT.

In nucleotides, the CDR3 is TGCGCCAGCAGCCAAGATGCAGGGGCCACCTACGAGCAGTACTTC. Translated, it gives CASSQDAGATYEQYF. This chain joins TRBV4-1 and TRBJ2-7; tentatively, D is TRBD1 (6 bases). Trimming removed 0 bases at V and 2 bases at J, with 11 bases between. The CDR3 is 15 residues long. Germline lookup yields CDR1 MGHRA and CDR2 YSYEKL.

This chain uses TRBV7-9 with TRBJ2-7; 7 positions agree with TRBD1. This CDR3 has 15 residues. Germline V lookup: CDR1 SEHNR, CDR2 FQNEAQ (reference sequence). With 4 bases clipped from V and 1 base from J, the junction kept 7 bases outside the gene matches. The CDR3 is CASSYNPGQSYEQYF. DNA for the CDR3: TGTGCCAGCAGCTACAACCCGGGACAGTCCTACGAGCAGTACTTC.

V is TRBV7-2 and J is TRBJ2-3; perhaps TRBD2 as D (6 bases). Per the germline V gene, CDR1 is SGHTA and CDR2 is FQGNSA. Trimming cost V 4 bases and J 2 bases, with 10 bases left between them. The CDR3 totals 14 residues. The CDR3 nucleotides read TGTGCCAGCAGCTGGAGGGACTCCACAGATACGCAGTATTTT. Its protein is CASSWRDSTDTQYF.

This clone was seen more than once but under ten times. The CDR3: CASSYGVSGNTGELFF. The DNA of the CDR3 is TGTGCCAGCAGTTACGGAGTGTCCGGGAACACCGGGGAGCTGTTTTTT. The chain joins TRBV6-5 to TRBJ2-2; D uncertain. The ends were cut back, 2 bases at V and 1 base at J, with 11 bases in the middle. In germline, CDR1 is MNHEY, CDR2 SVGAGI. This CDR3 has 16 residues.

The J gene is TRBJ2-2, the V gene TRBV6-5, with TRBD1 matching over 11 bases. CDR1 and CDR2 from the germline V gene are MNHEY and SVGAGI. J gave up 8 bases and V 7 bases, and 6 bases lay outside the gene matches. The CDR3 runs 14 residues. The CDR3 DNA follows: TGTGCCAGCATCCCCGGACAGGGGGCTGGGGAGCTGTTTTTT. Translating it yields CASIPGQGAGELFF.

The J gene is TRBJ1-5, the V gene TRBV12-5, with 8 bases matching TRBD1. Germline V gene lookup returns CDR1 LGHNT and CDR2 FRNRAP. The CDR3 length is 16 residues. V lost 6 bases and J lost 0; bases outside the gene matches: 7. DNA for the CDR3: TGTGCTAGTGGGGGGGATGGACAGGGTAGCAATCAGCCCCAGCATTTT. This sequence encodes CASGGDGQGSNQPQHF. Combining the CDR3 with reference TRBV12-5 and TRBJ1-5 gives the whole variable domain DARVTQTPRHKVTEMGQEVTMRCQPILGHNTVFWYRQTMMQGLELLAYFRNRAPLDDSGMPKDRFSAEMPDATLATLKIQPSEPRDSAVYFCASGGDGQGSNQPQHFGDGTRLSIL.

The rearrangement joins TRBV7-9 to TRBJ1-1; the D gene is possibly TRBD1 (5 bases). The CDR3 runs to 16 residues. V was shortened by 2 bases and J by 2 bases, with 15 bases between the two germline ends. The germline gives CDR1 SEHNR, CDR2 FQNEAQ (reference sequence). The DNA for the CDR3 is TGTGCCAGCAGCTTACCTGGTTGGGGCCCCAACACTGAAGCTTTCTTT. Translation: CASSLPGWGPNTEAFF.

The rearrangement uses TRBV3-1 (or the pseudogene TRBV3-2) and TRBJ1-2; the D gene is possibly TRBD1 (6 bases). Deletions cut 5 bases from V and 6 bases from J, with 13 bases between. The CDR3 runs 13 residues. In germline, CDR1 is LGHDT, CDR2 YNNKEL (reference sequence). CDR3 DNA sequence: TGTGCCAGCAGCGCCCACAGGGTAAATGGCTACACCTTC. Amino acid sequence: CASSAHRVNGYTF.

This clone was recorded only once. The V gene is TRBV27, the J gene TRBJ2-7; 8 bases are shared with TRBD1. The V and J ends lost 5 bases and 4 bases, in that order; junction bases with no gene match: 16. CDR3 size: 17 residues. In germline, CDR1 is MNHEY, CDR2 SMNVEV (reference sequence). The chain's CDR3 is CASSHFTGGRGVYEQYF. The CDR3, as DNA: TGTGCCAGCAGTCATTTTACAGGGGGACGGGGTGTTTACGAGCAGTACTTC.

The genes are TRBV2 and TRBJ2-7; D gene uncertain. V was trimmed by 2 bases and J by 2 bases, leaving 7 bases between them. Germline V CDR1 and CDR2: SNHLY, FYNNEI. The CDR3 is 13 amino acids. The CDR3 reads CASSEYNTYEQYF. Written as DNA, the CDR3 is TGTGCCAGCAGTGAATACAACACCTACGAGCAGTACTTC.